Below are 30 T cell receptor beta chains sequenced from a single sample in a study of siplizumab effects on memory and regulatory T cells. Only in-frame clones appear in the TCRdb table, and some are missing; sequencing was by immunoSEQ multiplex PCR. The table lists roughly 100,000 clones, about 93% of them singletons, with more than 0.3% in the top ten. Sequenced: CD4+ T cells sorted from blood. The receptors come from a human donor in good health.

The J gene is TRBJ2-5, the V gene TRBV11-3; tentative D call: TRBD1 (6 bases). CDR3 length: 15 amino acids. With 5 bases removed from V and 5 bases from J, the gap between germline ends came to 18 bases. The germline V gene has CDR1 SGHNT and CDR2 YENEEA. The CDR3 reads CASSQGPKTTETQYF. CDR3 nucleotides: TGTGCCAGCAGCCAGGGGCCCAAGACGACGGAGACCCAGTACTTC. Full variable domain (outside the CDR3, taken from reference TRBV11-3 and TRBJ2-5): EAGVVQSPRYKIIEKKQPVAFWCNPISGHNTLYWYLQNLGQGPELLIRYENEEAVDDSQLPKDRFSAERLKGVDSTLKIQPAELGDSAVYLCASSQGPKTTETQYFGPGTRLLVL.

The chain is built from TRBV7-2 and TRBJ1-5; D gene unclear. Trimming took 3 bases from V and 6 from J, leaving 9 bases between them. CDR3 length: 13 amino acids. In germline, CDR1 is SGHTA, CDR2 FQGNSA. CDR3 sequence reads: CASSLAESQPQHF. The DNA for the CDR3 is TGTGCCAGCAGCTTGGCAGAAAGTCAGCCCCAGCATTTT. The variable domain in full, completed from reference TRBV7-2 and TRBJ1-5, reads GAGVSQSPSNKVTEKGKDVELRCDPISGHTALYWYRQSLGQGLEFLIYFQGNSAPDKSGLPSDRFSAERTGGSVSTLTIQRTQQEDSAVYLCASSLAESQPQHFGDGTRLSIL.

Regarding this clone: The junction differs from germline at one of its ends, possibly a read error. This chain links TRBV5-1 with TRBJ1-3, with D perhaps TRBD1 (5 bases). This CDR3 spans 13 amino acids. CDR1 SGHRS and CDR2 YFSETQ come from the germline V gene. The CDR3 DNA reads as TGCGCCAGCAGCTTGGAGCGGGGGTCCCCTCCTCTTTTT. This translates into CASSLERGSPPLF.

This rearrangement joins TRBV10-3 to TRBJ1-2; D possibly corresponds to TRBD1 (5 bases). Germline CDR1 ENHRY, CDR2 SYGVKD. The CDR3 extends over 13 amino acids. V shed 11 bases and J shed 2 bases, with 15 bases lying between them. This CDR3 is CAVTGRGNYGYTF. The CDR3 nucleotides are TGTGCCGTAACCGGAAGGGGAAACTATGGCTACACCTTC.

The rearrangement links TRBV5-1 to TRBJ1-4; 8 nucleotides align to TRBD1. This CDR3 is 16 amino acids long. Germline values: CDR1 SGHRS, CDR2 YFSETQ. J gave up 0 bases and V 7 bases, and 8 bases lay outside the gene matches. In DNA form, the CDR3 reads TGCGCCAGCGTTCCTGGGACAGGTTCAACTAATGAAAAACTGTTTTTT. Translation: CASVPGTGSTNEKLFF.

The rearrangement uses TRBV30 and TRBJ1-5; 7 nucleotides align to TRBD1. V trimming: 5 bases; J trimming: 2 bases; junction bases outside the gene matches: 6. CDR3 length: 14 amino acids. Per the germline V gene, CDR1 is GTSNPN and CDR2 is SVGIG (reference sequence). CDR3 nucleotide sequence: TGTGCCTGGGAGAGAACAGGGGGCAATCAGCCCCAGCATTTT. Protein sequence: CAWERTGGNQPQHF.

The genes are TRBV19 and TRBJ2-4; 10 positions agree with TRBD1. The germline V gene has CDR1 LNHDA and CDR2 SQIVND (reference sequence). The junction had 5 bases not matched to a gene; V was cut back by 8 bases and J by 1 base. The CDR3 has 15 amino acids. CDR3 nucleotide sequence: TGTGCCAGTGGGCGGGGACAGGGGGCCAAAAACATTCAGTACTTC. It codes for CASGRGQGAKNIQYF.

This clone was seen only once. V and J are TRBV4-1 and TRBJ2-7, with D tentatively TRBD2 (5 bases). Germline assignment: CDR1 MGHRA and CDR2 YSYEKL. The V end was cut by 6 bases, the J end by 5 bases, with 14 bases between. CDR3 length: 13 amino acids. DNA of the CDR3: TGCGCCAGCAGGGGGTGGGAGCGAAACGAGCAGTACTTC. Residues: CASRGWERNEQYF.

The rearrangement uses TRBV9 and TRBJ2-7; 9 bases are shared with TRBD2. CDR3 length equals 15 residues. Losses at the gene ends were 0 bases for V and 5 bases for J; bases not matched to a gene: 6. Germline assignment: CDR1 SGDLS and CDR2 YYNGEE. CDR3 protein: CASSVGGGGADEQYF. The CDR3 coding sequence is TGTGCCAGCAGCGTAGGTGGCGGGGGGGCCGACGAGCAGTACTTC.

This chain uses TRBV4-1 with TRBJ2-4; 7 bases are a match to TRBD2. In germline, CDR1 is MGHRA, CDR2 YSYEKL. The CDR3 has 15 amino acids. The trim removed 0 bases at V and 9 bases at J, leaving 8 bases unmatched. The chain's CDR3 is CASSQDGLVRSIQYF. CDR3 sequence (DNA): TGCGCCAGCAGCCAAGACGGACTAGTTCGGAGCATTCAGTACTTC.

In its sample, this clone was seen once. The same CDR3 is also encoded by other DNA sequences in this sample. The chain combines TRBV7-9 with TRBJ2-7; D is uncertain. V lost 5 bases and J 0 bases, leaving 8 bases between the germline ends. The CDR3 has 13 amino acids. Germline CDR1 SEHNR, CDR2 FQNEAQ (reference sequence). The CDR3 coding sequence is TGTGCCAGCAGCCTACCGTCCTCCTACGAGCAGTACTTC. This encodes CASSLPSSYEQYF.

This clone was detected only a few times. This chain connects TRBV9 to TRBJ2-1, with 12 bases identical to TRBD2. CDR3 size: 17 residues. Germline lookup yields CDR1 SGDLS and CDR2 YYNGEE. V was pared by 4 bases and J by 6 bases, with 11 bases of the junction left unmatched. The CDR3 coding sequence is TGTGCCAGCAGCCCTTTGCTAGCGGGAGGGGCGGGCAATGAGCAGTTCTTC. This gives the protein CASSPLLAGGAGNEQFF. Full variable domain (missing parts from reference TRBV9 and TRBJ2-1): DSGVTQTPKHLITATGQRVTLRCSPRSGDLSVYWYQQSLDQGLQFLIQYYNGEERAKGNILERFSAQQFPDLHSELNLSSLELGDSALYFCASSPLLAGGAGNEQFFGPGTRLTVL.

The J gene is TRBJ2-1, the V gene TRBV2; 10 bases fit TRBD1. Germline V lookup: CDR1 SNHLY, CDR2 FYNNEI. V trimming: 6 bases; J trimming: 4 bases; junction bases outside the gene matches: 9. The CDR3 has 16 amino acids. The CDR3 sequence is CASRARQGAGYNEQFF. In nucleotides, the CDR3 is TGTGCCAGCAGAGCTAGACAGGGGGCCGGTTACAATGAGCAGTTCTTC.

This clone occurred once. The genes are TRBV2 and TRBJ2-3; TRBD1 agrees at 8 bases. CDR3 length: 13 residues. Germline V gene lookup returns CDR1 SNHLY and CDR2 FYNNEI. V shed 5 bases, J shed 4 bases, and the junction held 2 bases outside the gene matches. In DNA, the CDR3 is TGTGCCAGCAGTCCGGGACAGGCAGATACGCAGTATTTT. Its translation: CASSPGQADTQYF.

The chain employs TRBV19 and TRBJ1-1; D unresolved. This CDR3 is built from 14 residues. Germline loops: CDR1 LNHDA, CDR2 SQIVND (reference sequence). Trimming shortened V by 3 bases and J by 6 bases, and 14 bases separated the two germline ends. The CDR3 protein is CASSIGRSHAEAFF. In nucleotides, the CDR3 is TGTGCCAGTAGTATCGGGCGATCCCACGCTGAAGCTTTCTTT. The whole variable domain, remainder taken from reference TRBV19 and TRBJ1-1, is DGGITQSPKYLFRKEGQNVTLSCEQNLNHDAMYWYRQDPGQGLRLIYYSQIVNDFQKGDIAEGYSVSREKKESFPLTVTSAQKNPTAFYLCASSIGRSHAEAFFGQGTRLTVV.

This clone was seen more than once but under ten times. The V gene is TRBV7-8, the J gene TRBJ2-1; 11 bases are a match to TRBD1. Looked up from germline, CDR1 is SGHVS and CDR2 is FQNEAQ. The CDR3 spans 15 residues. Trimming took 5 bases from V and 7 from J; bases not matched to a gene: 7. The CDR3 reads CASSPGTGGRNEQFF. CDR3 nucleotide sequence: TGTGCCAGCAGCCCCGGGACAGGGGGAAGGAATGAGCAGTTCTTC.

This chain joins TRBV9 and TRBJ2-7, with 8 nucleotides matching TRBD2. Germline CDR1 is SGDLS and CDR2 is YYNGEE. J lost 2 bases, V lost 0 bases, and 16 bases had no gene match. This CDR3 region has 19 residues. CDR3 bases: TGTGCCAGCAGCGTAGCGGGTGGCAGAGCTAGCGGGCCTGCCTACGAGCAGTACTTC. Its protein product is CASSVAGGRASGPAYEQYF. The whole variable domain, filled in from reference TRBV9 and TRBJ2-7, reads DSGVTQTPKHLITATGQRVTLRCSPRSGDLSVYWYQQSLDQGLQFLIQYYNGEERAKGNILERFSAQQFPDLHSELNLSSLELGDSALYFCASSVAGGRASGPAYEQYFGPGTRLTVT.

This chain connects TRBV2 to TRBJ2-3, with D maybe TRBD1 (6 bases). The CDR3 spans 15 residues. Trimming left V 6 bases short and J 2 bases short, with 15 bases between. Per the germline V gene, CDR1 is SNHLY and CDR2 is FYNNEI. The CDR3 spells CASSRTVSHTDTQYF. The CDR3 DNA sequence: TGTGCCAGCAGCCGGACAGTATCACACACAGATACGCAGTATTTT.

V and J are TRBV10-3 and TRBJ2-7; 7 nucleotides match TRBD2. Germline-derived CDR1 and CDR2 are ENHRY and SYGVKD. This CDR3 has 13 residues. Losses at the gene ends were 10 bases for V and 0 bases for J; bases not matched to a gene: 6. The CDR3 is CATAGVHSYEQYF. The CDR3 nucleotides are TGTGCCACCGCGGGGGTCCACTCCTACGAGCAGTACTTC.

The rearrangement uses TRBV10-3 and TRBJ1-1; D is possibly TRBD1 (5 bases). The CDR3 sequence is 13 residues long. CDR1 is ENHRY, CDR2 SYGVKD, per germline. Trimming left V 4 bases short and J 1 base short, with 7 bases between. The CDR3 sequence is CAISGRENTEAFF. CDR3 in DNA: TGTGCCATCAGTGGCAGGGAGAACACTGAAGCTTTCTTT.

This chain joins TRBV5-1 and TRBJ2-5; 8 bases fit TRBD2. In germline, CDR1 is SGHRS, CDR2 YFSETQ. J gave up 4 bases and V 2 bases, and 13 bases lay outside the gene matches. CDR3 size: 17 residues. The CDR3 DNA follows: TGCGCCAGCAGCTTTGGAGGTACTAGCGGCGGAGGAGAGACCCAGTACTTC. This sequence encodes CASSFGGTSGGGETQYF. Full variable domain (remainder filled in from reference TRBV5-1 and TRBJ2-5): KAGVTQTPRYLIKTRGQQVTLSCSPISGHRSVSWYQQTPGQGLQFLFEYFSETQRNKGNFPGRFSGRQFSNSRSEMNVSTLELGDSALYLCASSFGGTSGGGETQYFGPGTRLLVL.

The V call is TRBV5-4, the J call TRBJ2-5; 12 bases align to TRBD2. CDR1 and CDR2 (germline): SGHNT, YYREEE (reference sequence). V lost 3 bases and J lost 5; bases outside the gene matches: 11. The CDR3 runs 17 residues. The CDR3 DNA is TGTGCCAGCAGCTCCCTAGCGGGGGGGCCCTCGGGTGAGACCCAGTACTTC. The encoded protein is CASSSLAGGPSGETQYF.

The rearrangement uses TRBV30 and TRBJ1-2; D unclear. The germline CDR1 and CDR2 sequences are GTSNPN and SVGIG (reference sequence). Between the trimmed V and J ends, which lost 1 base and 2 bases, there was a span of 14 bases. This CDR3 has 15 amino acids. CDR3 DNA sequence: TGTGCCTGGAGTGGTCCGGCAGGAAGGAACTATGGCTACACCTTC. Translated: CAWSGPAGRNYGYTF.

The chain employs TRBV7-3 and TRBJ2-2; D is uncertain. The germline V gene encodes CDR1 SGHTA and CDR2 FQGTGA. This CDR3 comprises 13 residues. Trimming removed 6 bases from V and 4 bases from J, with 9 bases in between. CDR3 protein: CASSPEPTGELFF. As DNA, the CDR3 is TGTGCCAGCAGTCCGGAGCCCACCGGGGAGCTGTTTTTT.

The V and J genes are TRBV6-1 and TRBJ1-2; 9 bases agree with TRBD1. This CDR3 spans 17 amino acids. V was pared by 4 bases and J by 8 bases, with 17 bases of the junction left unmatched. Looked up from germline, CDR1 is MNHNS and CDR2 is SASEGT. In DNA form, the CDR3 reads TGTGCCAGCAGTGGCCAGCCGGGACAGGGATTTTTTGGCGGCTACACCTTC. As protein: CASSGQPGQGFFGGYTF.

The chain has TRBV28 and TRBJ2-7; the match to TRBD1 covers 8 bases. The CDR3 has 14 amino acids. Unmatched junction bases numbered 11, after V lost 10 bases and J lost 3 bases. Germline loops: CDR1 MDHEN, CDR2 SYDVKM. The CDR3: CATLGQGDIYEQYF. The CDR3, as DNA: TGTGCCACCCTCGGACAGGGCGACATCTACGAGCAGTACTTC.

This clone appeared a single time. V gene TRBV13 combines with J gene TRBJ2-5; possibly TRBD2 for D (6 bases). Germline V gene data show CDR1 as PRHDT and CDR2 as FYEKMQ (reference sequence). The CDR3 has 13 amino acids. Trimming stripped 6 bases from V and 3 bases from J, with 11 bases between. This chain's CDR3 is CASSRQREETQYF. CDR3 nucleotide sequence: TGTGCCAGCAGTCGCCAGCGGGAAGAGACCCAGTACTTC.

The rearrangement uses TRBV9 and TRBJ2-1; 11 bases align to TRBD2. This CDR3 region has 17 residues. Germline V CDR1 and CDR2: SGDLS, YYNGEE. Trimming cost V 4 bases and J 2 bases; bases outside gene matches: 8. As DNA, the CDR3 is TGTGCCAGCAGCTTTTCCCTAGCGGGAGGACCCTACAATGAGCAGTTCTTC. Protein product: CASSFSLAGGPYNEQFF.

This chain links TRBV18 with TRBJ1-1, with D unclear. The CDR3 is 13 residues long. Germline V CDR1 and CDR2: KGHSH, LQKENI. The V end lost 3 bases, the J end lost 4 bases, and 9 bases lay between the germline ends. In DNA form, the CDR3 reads TGTGCCAGCTCACCGCTTGTTGGCACTGAAGCTTTCTTT. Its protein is CASSPLVGTEAFF.

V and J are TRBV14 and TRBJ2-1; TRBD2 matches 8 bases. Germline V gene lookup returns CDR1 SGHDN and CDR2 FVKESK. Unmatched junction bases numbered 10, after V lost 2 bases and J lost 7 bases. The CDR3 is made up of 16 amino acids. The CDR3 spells CASSQPPAGTRNEQFF. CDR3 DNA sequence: TGTGCCAGCAGCCAACCCCCAGCGGGGACTAGGAATGAGCAGTTCTTC.